The sequence of this T cell receptor (beta chain) was determined in a study of T cells after yellow fever vaccination. Study-wide results and caveats: A small share of clonotypes appeared in both CD4 and CD8 compartments. Post-booster repertoires contained most primary-vaccination clones again (about 95% CD4, 88% CD8). The study noted that FACS-sorted repertoires could contain abundant clonotypes contaminating from the bulk population.

The CDR3 extends over 14 amino acids. Germline loops: CDR1 SGHTA, CDR2 FQGNSA. Between the trimmed V and J ends, which lost 5 bases and 4 bases, there was a span of 14 bases. This clonotype was recorded at least ten times. The antigen remains undetermined. As TCR cDNA was made by 5'RACE template switching, a universal primer site and UMIs were added. TCRdb recomputed calls from the 5' RACE reads with MiXCR, one row per CDR3 protein. Among 150,000 to 200,000 distinct CDR3 sequences, under 7.5% were seen once, and the ten largest hold roughly 2.5%. The source material was CD4+ T cells sorted from PBMCs, sampled 5 days after the first yellow fever vaccination. The genes are TRBV7-2 and TRBJ1-1, with a tentative D call TRBD1 (5 bases). The receptor was isolated from a man between 18 and 29 years old who received the YFV17D yellow fever vaccine. In DNA form, the CDR3 reads TGTGCCAGCAGCCTCCGGGGGTGGGGCACTGAAGCTTTCTTT. It translates to CASSLRGWGTEAFF. The full variable domain, in which reference TRBV7-2 and TRBJ1-1 provide the parts outside the CDR3, is GAGVSQSPSNKVTEKGKDVELRCDPISGHTALYWYRQSLGQGLEFLIYFQGNSAPDKSGLPSDRFSAERTGGSVSTLTIQRTQQEDSAVYLCASSLRGWGTEAFFGQGTRLTVV.